This TCR beta chain is from a study of blood T cell repertoires in COVID-19. A total of 15 residues make up the CDR3, ends included. The germline gives CDR1 MNHEY, CDR2 SVGAGI. Notes on this clone: The limits of the CDR3 on the DNA are not certain, so only TCRdb's listed CDR3 is given.

Study processing details: The authors estimated nucleated cell counts from reference gene primer amplification. The table came from immunoSEQ multiplex PCR; TCRdb's copy has only in-frame clones and leaves some out. The DNA was the basis for D and trimming; V, J and clone size are from that table. This table holds 150,000 to 200,000 clones, 60% to 80% found once. The clonotype was recovered from a man in his fifties or sixties with active or convalescent COVID-19. Source material: peripheral blood. The chain employs TRBV6-5 and TRBJ2-5; TRBD2, the table's D call, was not compared with the DNA. The CDR3 protein is CASSTSGNQAETQYF.